The clone carrying this TCR beta chain was seen more than once but under ten times. This sample stems from a study of T cells in Graves' hyperthyroidism and ophthalmopathy. CDR1 is SGHNT, CDR2 YYREEE, per germline (reference sequence). V was clipped by 0 bases and J by 7 bases; unmatched bases: 6. CDR3 size: 16 residues. Hyperthyroidism, newly diagnosed and lasting under 2 months, affected patients aged 18 to 65. The PBMCs were sourced from fresh peripheral blood (approximately 10 ml). Amplified regions were TCR beta CDR3 sequences from RNA transcripts. HTBI primers were the set used in a first-round RT-PCR of the TCR CDR3. TCRdb used MiXCR to reprocess the multiplex PCR reads, holding one entry per CDR3 protein. The repertoire consists of hundreds of thousands of distinct CDR3 sequences, with more than 15% occurring once and the leading ten covering approximately 30%.

The chain recombines TRBV5-4 with TRBJ1-6; 8 positions match TRBD1. The sequenced material came from blood. This sequence originates from a young woman with Graves' hyperthyroidism that later progressed to Graves' ophthalmopathy. The CDR3 reads CASSLGGQAPNSPLHF. Here the CDR3 DNA reads TGTGCCAGCAGCTTGGGGGGACAGGCGCCAAATTCACCCCTCCACTTT. Full variable domain (missing parts from reference TRBV5-4 and TRBJ1-6): ETGVTQSPTHLIKTRGQQVTLRCSSQSGHNTVSWYQQALGQGPQFIFQYYREEENGRGNFPPRFSGLQFPNYSSELNVNALELDDSALYLCASSLGGQAPNSPLHFGNGTRLTVT.